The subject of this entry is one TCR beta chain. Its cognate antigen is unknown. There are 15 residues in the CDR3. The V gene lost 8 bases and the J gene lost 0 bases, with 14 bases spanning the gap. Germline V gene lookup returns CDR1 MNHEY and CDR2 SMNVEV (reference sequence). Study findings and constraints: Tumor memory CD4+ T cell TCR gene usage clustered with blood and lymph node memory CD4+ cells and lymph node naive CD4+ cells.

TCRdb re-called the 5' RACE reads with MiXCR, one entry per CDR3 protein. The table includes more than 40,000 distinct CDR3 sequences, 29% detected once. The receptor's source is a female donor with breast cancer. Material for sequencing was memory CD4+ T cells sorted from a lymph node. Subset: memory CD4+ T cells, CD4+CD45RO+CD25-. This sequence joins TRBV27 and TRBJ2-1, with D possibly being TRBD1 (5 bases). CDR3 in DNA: TGTGCCAGCGGCAACAGGTTACACTCCTACAATGAGCAGTTCTTC. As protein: CASGNRLHSYNEQFF.